This T cell receptor beta chain derives from a study of blood T cell repertoires in COVID-19. Clones were read by immunoSEQ multiplex PCR, and TCRdb kept only the in-frame ones, dropping some. Of tens of thousands of clones in the sample, about 91% were seen once. This CDR3 comprises 12 residues. Germline lookup yields CDR1 SGHRS and CDR2 YFSETQ. Trimming took 4 bases from V and 10 from J, leaving 14 bases between them. This sequence was found in a man aged 35-49 years with COVID-19, enrolled during active disease. The sample taken for sequencing was peripheral blood. This sequence joins TRBV5-1 and TRBJ1-1; D might be TRBD1 (5 bases). The CDR3 DNA follows: TGCGCCAGCAGCCCAACGTGGGGGGGAGCTTTCTTT. It specifies CASSPTWGGAFF.